This record concerns one T cell receptor (beta chain) sequence. The method was immunoSEQ multiplex PCR; TCRdb's version includes in-frame clones alone and lacks a portion of them. The sample comprises 1.5 million to 1.9 million clones, approximately 98% of which are singletons, and roughly 0.45% rests with the top ten. This CDR3 spans 15 amino acids. Germline assignment: CDR1 MNHNS and CDR2 SASEGT. V dropped 6 bases and J dropped 3 bases, with 17 bases sitting between them. The sample originates from a study of shared clonotypes between healthy human individuals. The rearrangement joins TRBV6-1 to TRBJ1-2; D remains unclear. The sample taken for sequencing was naive CD4+ T cells sorted from blood. Subset noted: CD45RA+ positively selected. This receptor was obtained from a man aged 25-45 years in good health. The CDR3, as DNA: TGTGCCAGCAGGACACAACCCATTATAGACTATGGCTACACCTTC. Translation gives CASRTQPIIDYGYTF.